This T cell receptor beta chain is drawn from a study of a mutant IDH1 vaccine in newly diagnosed glioma. In the study overall: The start of vaccination came 4-6 weeks after radiotherapy alone, or with temozolomide cycles. Standard pretreatment was either radiotherapy, temozolomide, or, for most, radiochemotherapy with temozolomide. General observations from the study: Immune responses induced by vaccination arose in approximately 93% of the patients. Shifts in the top peripheral T cell clonotypes seemed unrelated to pseudoprogression.

There are 15 residues in the CDR3. Trimming at V came to 7 bases and at J to 4 bases, leaving 7 bases not matched to a gene. CDR1 SGHRS and CDR2 YFSETQ come from the germline V gene. A word on this clone: Antigen: not known.

Time point: week 11, during vaccination. Every vaccine dose comprised 300 ug of mutant IDH1 20-mer peptide plus topical imiquimod. Assay: immunoSEQ multiplex PCR; the TCRdb copy retains only in-frame clones and omits some. The sample holds about 32,000 clones; around 80% are singletons and the top ten take around 26%. This receptor was identified in a man aged 25-40 years with glioma. The sequences come from PBMCs, collected from a glioma patient whose treatment included an IDH1 peptide vaccine. The V call is TRBV5-1, the J call TRBJ2-1, with 11 bases matching TRBD2. The CDR3 sequence: CASGTSGRGYNEQFF. In DNA, the CDR3 is TGCGCCAGCGGGACTAGCGGACGGGGGTACAATGAGCAGTTCTTC.